This T cell receptor beta chain came from a study of cytomegalovirus exposure and HLA in healthy donors. General study results and limits: Trimming of TCR beta V- and J-genes showed a link, identified in a later analysis, to a missense DCLRE1C variant. TCR beta sequences reportedly predicted the HLA-A and HLA-B alleles of most subjects accurately. The study flagged some 170 TCR beta chains as cytomegalovirus-associated. Later analysis showed most CMV-associated TCR beta chains appearing HLA-restricted.

V lost 2 bases to trimming and J lost 9 bases; unmatched junction nucleotides: 0. The germline CDR1 and CDR2 sequences are MNHEY and SVGAGI. This CDR3 has 12 residues. This clone was picked up a small number of times. Its antigen is unknown. The study ran its PCR with 60 Vbeta and 13 Jbeta primers. The method was immunoSEQ multiplex PCR; TCRdb's version includes in-frame clones alone and lacks a portion of them. The sample consists of some 130,000 clones, roughly 82% of them appearing once. This clonotype originated in a boy younger than 18 in good health and CMV-seronegative. The sample was PBMCs. The chain couples TRBV6-5 to TRBJ2-1, with 8 positions matching TRBD2. The CDR3 DNA is TGTGCCAGCAGTTACCGGGGGGGTGAGCAGTTCTTC. As protein: CASSYRGGEQFF.